This entry features one TCR beta chain sequence. Its antigen is not identified. Trimming at V came to 10 bases and at J to 4 bases, leaving 5 bases not matched to a gene. The CDR3 runs to 13 residues. Germline CDR1 SNHLY, CDR2 FYNNEI. The sample belongs to a study of cytomegalovirus exposure and HLA in healthy donors. Broader study findings: Cytomegalovirus status was reportedly diagnosed by the classifier with high specificity and sensitivity. It was reported that TCR beta sequences correctly inferred the HLA-A and HLA-B alleles for most subjects. Three chains tied to CMV proved CMV antigen-specific in vitro.

Donors were nominally healthy when sampled, though unrecorded immune exposures were likely. The PCR was carried out with 60 Vbeta primers and 13 Jbeta primers. Only in-frame clones appear in the TCRdb table, and some are missing; sequencing was by immunoSEQ multiplex PCR. The table lists 120,000 or so clones, 80% of them singletons. The rearrangement links TRBV2 to TRBJ2-1; 9 bases agree with TRBD1. The sequence derives from a man aged 25-45 years in good health and CMV-seropositive. The sample taken for sequencing was PBMCs. CDR3 sequence (DNA): TGTGCCACCCGGGACAGGGCTTACAATGAGCAGTTCTTC. Protein sequence: CATRDRAYNEQFF. Drawing the rest from reference TRBV2 and TRBJ2-1, the complete variable domain is EPEVTQTPSHQVTQMGQEVILRCVPISNHLYFYWYRQILGQKVEFLVSFYNNEISEKSEIFDDQFSVERPDGSNFTLKIRSTKLEDSAMYFCATRDRAYNEQFFGPGTRLTVL.